This passage covers 24 T cell receptor beta chains from one sample sequenced in a study of blood T cell repertoires in COVID-19. Clones were read by immunoSEQ multiplex PCR, and TCRdb kept only the in-frame ones, dropping some. The sample lists about 240,000 clones; 82% were seen once. Sample: peripheral blood. The receptors originated from a woman aged 60-70 years with active or convalescent COVID-19.

The gene calls are TRBV5-1 and TRBJ2-1, with 13 nucleotides matching TRBD2. Germline V gives CDR1 SGHRS, CDR2 YFSETQ. V shed 7 bases, J shed 7 bases, and the junction held 8 bases outside the gene matches. This CDR3 comprises 15 residues. CDR3 amino acids: CASATSGGARNEQFF. The CDR3 nucleotides read TGCGCCAGCGCAACTAGCGGGGGGGCACGAAATGAGCAGTTCTTC.

Only one count was recorded for this clone. The V gene is TRBV4-3, the J gene TRBJ1-4; TRBD1 agrees at 11 bases. The length of the CDR3 is 16 residues. Per the germline V gene, CDR1 is LGHNA and CDR2 is YSLEER. V shed 1 base, J shed 4 bases, and the junction held 2 bases outside the gene matches. The CDR3 loop is CASSQGTGGGNEKLFF. The CDR3 region has the DNA TGCGCCAGCAGCCAAGGGACAGGGGGCGGTAATGAAAAACTGTTTTTT.

The V gene is TRBV9, the J gene TRBJ2-3; 8 positions match TRBD2. Per the germline V gene, CDR1 is SGDLS and CDR2 is YYNGEE. V lost 3 bases and J lost 4; bases outside the gene matches: 4. The CDR3 is 14 residues long. The CDR3 here is CASSGGGSADTQYF. The CDR3 DNA follows: TGTGCCAGCAGCGGCGGGGGGAGCGCAGATACGCAGTATTTT.

The rearrangement joins TRBV11-2 to TRBJ2-1; 10 bases are a match to TRBD2. V gave up 2 bases and J gave up 6 bases; unmatched junction bases: 7. CDR3 size: 16 residues. CDR1 and CDR2 from the germline V gene are SGHAT and FQNNGV. The CDR3 protein is CASSLSPAGGRNEQFF. DNA of the CDR3: TGTGCCAGCAGCTTATCTCCAGCGGGGGGGCGCAATGAGCAGTTCTTC.

This chain links TRBV12-3 or TRBV12-4 with TRBJ2-2; a possible D gene is TRBD1 (6 bases). This CDR3 is built from 12 residues. Trimming removed 6 bases from V and 10 bases from J, with 12 bases in between. CDR3 sequence: CASSSGVQELFF. The CDR3 DNA follows: TGTGCCAGCAGCTCAGGGGTGCAGGAGCTGTTTTTT.

Only one count was recorded for this clone. The chain recombines TRBV9 with TRBJ1-1; D perhaps matches TRBD1 (6 bases). V was shortened by 3 bases and J by 4 bases, with 16 bases between the two germline ends. Germline V CDR1 and CDR2: SGDLS, YYNGEE. This CDR3 has 15 amino acids. CDR3 region: CASSDSRGGSTEAFF. The CDR3 nucleotides are TGTGCCAGCAGCGATTCGAGGGGGGGTTCCACTGAAGCTTTCTTT.

The V call is TRBV5-8, the J call TRBJ2-3; tentatively, D is TRBD1 (6 bases). The CDR3 sequence is 15 residues long. Trimming pared 7 bases from V and 1 base from J, leaving 16 bases between. Germline CDR1 is SGHTS and CDR2 is YDEGEE. The CDR3 is CASRHRDKRTDTQYF. The CDR3, as DNA: TGTGCCAGCCGCCATCGGGACAAACGCACAGATACGCAGTATTTT.

The CDR3 DNA follows: TGTGCCAGCAACCGACAGGCCCGCAATCAGCCCCAGCATTTT. This codes for CASNRQARNQPQHF. The rearrangement joins TRBV28 to TRBJ1-5; possible D gene TRBD1, 6 bases. V lost 7 bases and J lost 2, with 12 bases in between. Germline V gene data show CDR1 as MDHEN and CDR2 as SYDVKM. The CDR3 spans 14 residues.

The chain joins TRBV18 to TRBJ2-3; D uncertain. The CDR3 loop spans 15 amino acids. V was clipped by 0 bases and J by 6 bases, with 13 bases between them. The germline CDR1 and CDR2 sequences are KGHSH and LQKENI. The CDR3 protein is CASSPPWPAVDTQYF. CDR3 nucleotides: TGTGCCAGCTCACCACCGTGGCCCGCAGTGGATACGCAGTATTTT.

The rearrangement joins TRBV5-1 to TRBJ2-7, with a tentative D call TRBD1 (6 bases). The CDR3 loop spans 17 amino acids. The germline CDR1 and CDR2 sequences are SGHRS and YFSETQ. The V end was cut by 4 bases, the J end by 9 bases, with 29 bases between. The CDR3 spells CASSPQGPPVDAVAQYF. DNA for the CDR3: TGCGCCAGCAGCCCTCAGGGGCCTCCGGTAGACGCAGTCGCGCAGTACTTC. Using reference TRBV5-1 and TRBJ2-7 for the parts outside the CDR3, the full variable domain is KAGVTQTPRYLIKTRGQQVTLSCSPISGHRSVSWYQQTPGQGLQFLFEYFSETQRNKGNFPGRFSGRQFSNSRSEMNVSTLELGDSALYLCASSPQGPPVDAVAQYFGPGTRLTVT.

V usage is TRBV18 and J usage is TRBJ1-1; 7 positions agree with TRBD1. V gave up 0 bases and J gave up 4 bases; unmatched junction bases: 5. Germline CDR1 KGHSH, CDR2 LQKENI. The CDR3 runs 15 residues. CDR3: CASSPPVKGATEAFF. The DNA for the CDR3 is TGTGCCAGCTCACCACCTGTCAAGGGGGCCACTGAAGCTTTCTTT.

The rearrangement joins TRBV30 to TRBJ2-5; D is perhaps TRBD1 (5 bases). The CDR3 has 12 residues. Germline CDR1 and CDR2: GTSNPN and SVGIG (reference sequence). V lost 0 bases and J lost 5, with 7 bases in between. The CDR3 region is CAWSVSGETQYF. The CDR3 DNA sequence: TGTGCCTGGAGTGTCTCAGGGGAGACCCAGTACTTC.

V usage is TRBV2 and J usage is TRBJ1-6, with TRBD1 matching over 7 bases. Germline V gives CDR1 SNHLY, CDR2 FYNNEI. Unmatched junction bases numbered 6, after V lost 6 bases and J lost 7 bases. The CDR3 consists of 14 residues. In nucleotides, the CDR3 is TGTGCCAGCAGGCCGACAGGGACGAATTCACCCCTCCACTTT. Translating it yields CASRPTGTNSPLHF.

This chain uses TRBV30 with TRBJ2-7; 8 positions agree with TRBD1. J was trimmed by 6 bases and V by 4 bases; bases with no gene match: 8. The length of the CDR3 is 13 residues. In germline, CDR1 is GTSNPN, CDR2 SVGIG (reference sequence). CDR3 amino acids: CAWNRDRYSEQYF. In nucleotides, the CDR3 is TGTGCCTGGAACCGGGACAGGTACAGCGAGCAGTACTTC. Full variable domain (missing parts from reference TRBV30 and TRBJ2-7): SQTIHQWPATLVQPVGSPLSLECTVEGTSNPNLYWYRQAAGRGLQLLFYSVGIGQISSEVPQNLSASRPQDRQFILSSKKLLLSDSGFYLCAWNRDRYSEQYFGPGTRLTVT.

V usage is TRBV30 and J usage is TRBJ2-5; possibly TRBD2 for D (6 bases). Germline V gives CDR1 GTSNPN, CDR2 SVGIG (reference sequence). This CDR3 contains 13 residues. Trimming pared 5 bases from V and 7 bases from J, leaving 17 bases between. As DNA, the CDR3 is TGTGCCTGGGGGCTCTGGGACGGGAGGACCCAGTACTTC. It is translated as CAWGLWDGRTQYF.

The rearrangement uses TRBV12-3 or TRBV12-4 and TRBJ1-1, with a weak D call TRBD1 (5 bases). The CDR3 extends over 13 amino acids. V was shortened by 3 bases and J by 7 bases, with 12 bases between the two germline ends. This CDR3 is CASSFQGWGEAFF. The CDR3 DNA sequence: TGTGCCAGCAGTTTCCAGGGTTGGGGTGAAGCTTTCTTT.

The chain links TRBV30 to TRBJ1-6; D not certain. Looked up from germline, CDR1 is GTSNPN and CDR2 is SVGIG (reference sequence). The ends were cut back, 4 bases at V and 0 bases at J, with 7 bases in the middle. The length of the CDR3 is 14 residues. Here the CDR3 DNA reads TGTGCCTGGATCGATAGCTCCTATAATTCACCCCTCCACTTT. Translated: CAWIDSSYNSPLHF. The complete variable domain, with remaining parts taken from reference TRBV30 and TRBJ1-6, reads SQTIHQWPATLVQPVGSPLSLECTVEGTSNPNLYWYRQAAGRGLQLLFYSVGIGQISSEVPQNLSASRPQDRQFILSSKKLLLSDSGFYLCAWIDSSYNSPLHFGNGTRLTVT.

This sequence joins TRBV24-1 and TRBJ2-2; 7 bases fit TRBD1. The germline V gene encodes CDR1 KGHDR and CDR2 SFDVKD. V gave up 8 bases and J gave up 5 bases; unmatched junction bases: 7. This CDR3 is 14 amino acids long. In nucleotides, the CDR3 is TGTGCCACCAAGGGGCAGGGGGATACCGGGGAGCTGTTTTTT. Amino acids: CATKGQGDTGELFF.

The CDR3 reads CASSLGGTYTEAFF. The CDR3 region has the DNA TGTGCCAGCAGCTTAGGGGGCACATACACTGAAGCTTTCTTT. This chain uses TRBV13 with TRBJ1-1; no definite D call. From germline, CDR1 is PRHDT and CDR2 FYEKMQ (reference sequence). Trimming removed 0 bases from V and 3 bases from J, with 8 bases in between. This CDR3 comprises 14 residues.

The DNA for the CDR3 is TGTGCCAGCAGTTGGGGCGGGCCCCAGCATTTT. It encodes CASSWGGPQHF. The chain couples TRBV12-3 or TRBV12-4 to TRBJ1-5; a possible D gene is TRBD1 (5 bases). This CDR3 spans 11 amino acids. V lost 4 bases, J lost 9 bases, and 7 bases lay in between.

J is TRBJ2-1 and V is TRBV19, with TRBD1 identical over 12 bases. The CDR3 contains 15 residues. V lost 6 bases, J lost 6 bases, and 6 bases stayed unmatched. CDR1 is LNHDA and CDR2 is SQIVND in the germline V gene (reference sequence). CDR3 sequence: CASSPGQGAGNEQFF. In DNA, the CDR3 is TGTGCCAGTAGCCCGGGACAGGGGGCCGGCAATGAGCAGTTCTTC.

This clone has more than one count but fewer than ten. V gene TRBV5-6 combines with J gene TRBJ1-4, with D possibly matching TRBD1 (6 bases). The CDR3 covers 14 residues. CDR1 is SGHDT, CDR2 YYEEEE, per germline. V was clipped by 1 base and J by 8 bases, with 12 bases between them. CDR3 DNA sequence: TGTGCCAGCAGCTTGTCAGGGGTTCCGGAAAAACTGTTTTTT. This translates into CASSLSGVPEKLFF.

In this sample, this clone turned up a few times. This rearrangement joins TRBV12-1 to TRBJ2-1; TRBD1 is the table's D call and was not checked against the DNA. TRBV12-1 is shown as a pseudogene. The CDR3 is made up of 20 amino acids. CDR3 sequence: CASSFGGPQTGGWGYNEQFF. The CDR3 nucleotides are TGTGCCAGCAGCTTTGGGGGGCCCCAAACAGGGGGCTGGGGTTACAATGAGCAGTTCTTC.

This sequence joins TRBV12-3 or TRBV12-4 and TRBJ1-1; a possible D gene is TRBD1 (6 bases). V was pared by 10 bases and J by 4 bases, with 16 bases between. The length of the CDR3 is 13 residues. DNA for the CDR3: TGTGCCACCCCGGGGGAGGGGGTCACTGAAGCTTTCTTT. Its translation: CATPGEGVTEAFF.